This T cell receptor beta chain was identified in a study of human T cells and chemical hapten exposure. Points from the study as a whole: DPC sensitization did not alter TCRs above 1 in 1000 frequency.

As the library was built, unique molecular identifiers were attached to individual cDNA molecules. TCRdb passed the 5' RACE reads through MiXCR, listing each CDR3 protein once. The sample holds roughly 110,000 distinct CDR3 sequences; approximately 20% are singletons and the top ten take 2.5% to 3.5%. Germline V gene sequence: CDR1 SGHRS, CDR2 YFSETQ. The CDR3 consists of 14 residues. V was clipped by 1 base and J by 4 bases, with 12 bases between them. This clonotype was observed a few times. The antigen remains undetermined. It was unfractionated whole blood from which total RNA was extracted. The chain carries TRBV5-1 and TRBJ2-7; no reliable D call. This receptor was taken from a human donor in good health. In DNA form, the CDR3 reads TGCGCCAGCAGCTTGACTCCCGCGAGGTACGAGCAGTACTTC. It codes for CASSLTPARYEQYF.